These 10 T cell receptor beta chains were all obtained from the same sample, sequenced in a study of T-cell memory formation after mild COVID-19. TCRdb used MiXCR to reprocess the 5' RACE reads, holding one entry per CDR3 protein. This table has some 48,000 distinct CDR3 sequences, roughly 12% appearing once. Input material: PBMCs or a T cell subset sorted from them (not recorded which). Receptor source: a man aged 18 to 30 who had mild COVID-19 (a few samples of this study predate the infection). Cell type and time point are not known.

This clonotype qualifies as medium-sized. This rearrangement joins TRBV6-2 or TRBV6-3 to TRBJ2-7, with 10 bases fitting TRBD1. V dropped 5 bases and J dropped 3; count of bases not matched to a gene: 7. Germline lookup yields CDR1 MNHEY and CDR2 SVGEGT. The CDR3 length is 15 residues. The CDR3 sequence is CASSPIGQGVYEQYF. In DNA form, the CDR3 reads TGTGCCAGCAGTCCAATTGGACAGGGGGTCTACGAGCAGTACTTC.

This clonotype has at least ten counts. This rearrangement joins TRBV5-1 to TRBJ2-5; the D gene is possibly TRBD2 (6 bases). This CDR3 contains 13 residues. Trimming removed 4 bases from V and 5 bases from J, with 12 bases in between. From germline, CDR1 is SGHRS and CDR2 YFSETQ. The CDR3: CASSTYRGETQYF. CDR3 nucleotide sequence: TGCGCCAGCAGCACCTACCGGGGGGAGACCCAGTACTTC.

The chain employs TRBV6-6 and TRBJ2-7, with D perhaps matching TRBD1 (5 bases). V lost 6 bases and J 1 base, leaving 10 bases between the germline ends. Germline lookup yields CDR1 MNHNY and CDR2 SVGAGI (reference sequence). This CDR3 is built from 13 residues. The CDR3 reads CASSMDMSYEQYV. Here the CDR3 DNA reads TGTGCCAGCAGCATGGACATGTCCTACGAGCAGTACGTC.

This clonotype showed up many times. The chain has TRBV7-2 and TRBJ2-3; 8 bases are a match to TRBD1. Germline CDR1 is SGHTA and CDR2 is FQGNSA. CDR3 length: 15 amino acids. With 5 bases clipped from V and 4 bases from J, the junction kept 8 bases outside the gene matches. CDR3 sequence (DNA): TGTGCCAGCAGCACGATGGGACAGGAAGCAGATACGCAGTATTTT. This sequence encodes CASSTMGQEADTQYF.

The table lists this clonotype with a few counts. This chain uses TRBV5-1 with TRBJ2-7; the match to TRBD1 covers 12 bases. Germline V gene data show CDR1 as SGHRS and CDR2 as YFSETQ. The V gene end was trimmed by 4 bases and the J gene end by 3 bases; junction bases not matched to a gene: 8. This CDR3 has 16 amino acids. This CDR3 reads CASSAGQGARVYEQYF. The CDR3 coding sequence is TGCGCCAGCAGCGCGGGACAGGGGGCGCGGGTCTACGAGCAGTACTTC.

The CDR3, as DNA: TGTGCCAGCAGCTTAGAAAGGACTGGGGAGCGGGAGACCCAGTACTTC. Residues: CASSLERTGERETQYF. The chain combines TRBV7-2 with TRBJ2-5, with D possibly TRBD2 on 5 matching bases. Germline lookup yields CDR1 SGHTA and CDR2 FQGNSA. V dropped 1 base and J dropped 5 bases, with 17 bases sitting between them. The CDR3 sequence is 16 residues long.

J is TRBJ1-1 and V is TRBV15, with 7 nucleotides matching TRBD1. The CDR3 length is 14 residues. The ends lost 5 bases at V and 7 bases at J; junction bases unmatched: 10. Germline V gene sequence: CDR1 LNHNV, CDR2 YYDKDF (reference sequence). The CDR3 nucleotides are TGTGCCACCAGCGTGCGAGGACAGGATGGTGAAGCTTTCTTT. This translates into CATSVRGQDGEAFF.

The V gene is TRBV3-1, the J gene TRBJ2-1, with D unresolved. V lost 0 bases, J lost 5 bases, and 5 bases lay in between. The CDR3 totals 13 residues. Germline assignment: CDR1 LGHDT and CDR2 YNNKEL (reference sequence). In DNA, the CDR3 is TGTGCCAGCAGCCAAGACAGACACAATGAGCAGTTCTTC. Residues: CASSQDRHNEQFF.

The chain links TRBV3-1 to TRBJ1-2, with D maybe TRBD1 (6 bases). The length of the CDR3 is 14 residues. The V and J ends lost 0 bases and 5 bases respectively, with 10 bases between them. Germline CDR1 LGHDT, CDR2 YNNKEL (reference sequence). Here the CDR3 reads CASSQDGQPYGYTF. The CDR3 region has the DNA TGTGCCAGCAGCCAAGATGGACAGCCTTATGGCTACACCTTC.

This clonotype came up many times. This chain uses TRBV7-2 with TRBJ1-4; 8 nucleotides align to TRBD1. The CDR3 sequence is 14 residues long. The V and J ends lost 5 bases and 10 bases, in that order; junction bases with no gene match: 9. Germline V CDR1 and CDR2: SGHTA, FQGNSA. The CDR3 nucleotides are TGTGCCAGCAGCCGGACAGGGATTTCCCCAAAACTGTTTTTT. Translated: CASSRTGISPKLFF. The full variable domain, with the rest looked up from reference TRBV7-2 and TRBJ1-4, is GAGVSQSPSNKVTEKGKDVELRCDPISGHTALYWYRQSLGQGLEFLIYFQGNSAPDKSGLPSDRFSAERTGGSVSTLTIQRTQQEDSAVYLCASSRTGISPKLFFGSGTQLSVL.